What follows are 12 T cell receptor beta chains derived from one specimen sequenced in a study of blood T cell repertoires in COVID-19. The table came from immunoSEQ multiplex PCR; TCRdb's copy has only in-frame clones and leaves some out. The profile shows 200,000 to 250,000 clones, about 86% of them singletons. Sequencing was carried out using peripheral blood. Receptors originate from a woman in her fifties or sixties with COVID-19, enrolled during active disease.

The rearrangement joins TRBV20-1 to TRBJ2-7; D gene ambiguous. V lost 3 bases and J 3 bases, leaving 3 bases between the germline ends. The germline CDR1 and CDR2 sequences are DFQATT and SNEGSKA (reference sequence). The CDR3 contains 10 residues. In DNA form, the CDR3 reads TGCAGTGCTAGGAGCTACGAGCAGTACTTC. It codes for CSARSYEQYF.

The sample holds a few counts of this clone. This sequence joins TRBV27 and TRBJ1-1; D gene ambiguous. V was shortened by 2 bases and J by 5 bases, with 9 bases between the two germline ends. CDR3 size: 13 residues. CDR1 is MNHEY, CDR2 SMNVEV, per germline (reference sequence). The CDR3 region is CASSLMAETEAFF. The CDR3 DNA reads as TGTGCCAGCAGTTTAATGGCAGAAACTGAAGCTTTCTTT.

The chain couples TRBV19 to TRBJ2-3; D may be TRBD2 (6 bases). The CDR3 has 15 amino acids. Trimming took off 5 bases at V and 2 bases at J, with 14 bases between the two ends. From germline, CDR1 is LNHDA and CDR2 SQIVND (reference sequence). Here the CDR3 DNA reads TGTGCCAGTAGTGGGAGGCCCCCCGCCACAGATACGCAGTATTTT. Translating gives CASSGRPPATDTQYF.

This chain joins TRBV18 and TRBJ1-6; no reliable D call. This CDR3 comprises 18 residues. V lost 2 bases and J 0 bases, leaving 14 bases between the germline ends. Germline CDR1 reads KGHSH; CDR2 reads LQKENI. CDR3 DNA sequence: TGTGCCAGCTCACCAACTCCCGTACAGAGCTCCTATAATTCACCCCTCCACTTT. Translated, it gives CASSPTPVQSSYNSPLHF.

The chain combines TRBV6-2 or TRBV6-3 with TRBJ2-4; D is uncertain. Trimming pared 6 bases from V and 1 base from J, leaving 13 bases between. This CDR3 has 15 amino acids. Germline V gives CDR1 MNHEY, CDR2 SVGEGT. CDR3 sequence reads: CASSPLTGAKNIQYF. In DNA form, the CDR3 reads TGTGCCAGCAGCCCTTTAACCGGGGCCAAAAACATTCAGTACTTC.

This chain joins TRBV10-1 and TRBJ2-3; D possibly corresponds to TRBD2 (5 bases). V lost 3 bases to trimming and J lost 2 bases, with 9 bases between them. In germline, CDR1 is WNHNN, CDR2 SYGVQD (reference sequence). The CDR3 covers 14 residues. Here the CDR3 DNA reads TGCGCCAGCAGTGAAGGGAGAATCACAGATACGCAGTATTTT. As protein: CASSEGRITDTQYF.

This chain links TRBV11-2 with TRBJ2-7, with 8 bases fitting TRBD2. The CDR3 sequence is 16 residues long. CDR1 and CDR2 (germline): SGHAT, FQNNGV. V lost 5 bases, J lost 2 bases, and 11 bases stayed unmatched. CDR3 DNA sequence: TGTGCCAGCAGCCCTACCGGGGGGGCGGTCCCCTACGAGCAGTACTTC. It codes for CASSPTGGAVPYEQYF.

CDR3 bases: TGTGCCACCAGTGATGTGGACAGGGCTTATAGCAATCAGCCCCAGCATTTT. Its translation is CATSDVDRAYSNQPQHF. The chain is built from TRBV24-1 and TRBJ1-5, with 8 bases matching TRBD1. The ends lost 3 bases at V and 0 bases at J; junction bases unmatched: 6. The CDR3 contains 17 residues. Germline V gene lookup returns CDR1 KGHDR and CDR2 SFDVKD.

This sequence joins TRBV27 and TRBJ1-6, with D tentatively TRBD1 (6 bases). The CDR3 consists of 15 residues. The V end was cut by 5 bases, the J end by 7 bases, with 15 bases between. CDR1 and CDR2 (germline): MNHEY, SMNVEV (reference sequence). CDR3 coding DNA: TGTGCCAGCAGTGATCCACAGGGTCAAAATTCACCCCTCCACTTT. Translating gives CASSDPQGQNSPLHF.

This clone has more than one count but fewer than ten. The chain recombines TRBV6-5 with TRBJ1-2; D is uncertain. The V end lost 2 bases, the J end lost 4 bases, and 14 bases lay between the germline ends. CDR3 size: 15 residues. CDR1 and CDR2 (germline): MNHEY, SVGAGI. The CDR3 spells CASSYGGNPSYGYTF. In DNA form, the CDR3 reads TGTGCCAGCAGTTACGGAGGAAATCCCAGCTATGGCTACACCTTC.

This chain uses TRBV30 with TRBJ1-2, with a possible D match to TRBD1 (6 bases). Germline V gene data show CDR1 as GTSNPN and CDR2 as SVGIG (reference sequence). V shed 2 bases and J shed 4 bases, with 20 bases lying between them. The CDR3 consists of 16 residues. The CDR3 DNA reads as TGTGCCTGGAGTCCTACTTTGCGGGGGGCTTCCTATGGCTACACCTTC. It encodes CAWSPTLRGASYGYTF.

This clone occurred many times. The chain has TRBV29-1 and TRBJ1-1; 10 bases match TRBD1. Per germline, CDR1 SQVTM and CDR2 ANQGSEA. This CDR3 comprises 15 residues. V dropped 7 bases and J dropped 0; count of bases not matched to a gene: 8. The CDR3 coding sequence is TGCAGCGCCCCCGGGACAGGGGCGATGAACACTGAAGCTTTCTTT. It codes for CSAPGTGAMNTEAFF.